A selection of T cell receptor beta chains follows, all from one sample in a study of blood T cell repertoires in COVID-19. The table came from immunoSEQ multiplex PCR; TCRdb's copy has only in-frame clones and leaves some out. The sample contains some 48,000 clones, about 81% of which appear only once. Material for sequencing was peripheral blood. These receptors were collected from a human donor in a cohort sampled during active COVID-19. The CDR3 runs from the conserved cysteine through the conserved F or W. D genes are given only for firm matches. Size tells how often a clone was seen (once, few, many) or the class of an expanded clone, and some rows leave it out.

-,TRBJ1-1,-,TRBV6-1,12,TGTGCCAGCAGTGATTACAGTTCTGAAGCTTTCTTT,CASSDYSSEAFF
-,TRBJ2-5,-,TRBV5-5,14,TGTGCCAGCAGCTTGATGCTAGGGAGAGAGACCCAGTACTTC,CASSLMLGRETQYF
-,TRBJ2-5,-,TRBV11-2,15,TGTGCCAGCAGCCTAAGTTCCGGGACTCAAGAGACCCAGTACTTC,CASSLSSGTQETQYF
-,TRBJ2-3,-,TRBV10-1,14,TGCGCCAGCAGTGAGTCCGGCGGCGGAGATACGCAGTATTTT,CASSESGGGDTQYF
-,TRBJ1-1,-,TRBV30,13,TGTGCCTGGAGTTTCCAGGGGAAAAATGGAGCTTTCTTT,CAWSFQGKNGAFF
-,TRBJ2-5,-,TRBV2,15,TGTGCCAGCAGTCGAACTAGCAGCCCGAGGGAGACCCAGTACTTC,CASSRTSSPRETQYF
once,TRBJ1-1,TRBD1,TRBV19,16,TGTGCCAGTAGTAAGGACAGGGGGCGTGGGAACACTGAAGCTTTCTTT,CASSKDRGRGNTEAFF
-,TRBJ2-5,-,TRBV19,13,TGTGCCAGTAGTAAAAATCCGGTTGAGACCCAGTACTTC,CASSKNPVETQYF
few,TRBJ2-5,TRBD1,TRBV5-1,14,TGCGCCAGCAGCGTGGGACAGCCTAGGGAGACCCAGTACTTC,CASSVGQPRETQYF
-,TRBJ2-2,-,TRBV5-6,16,TGTGCCAGCAGCTCGGTTGCATTAGTTGACACCGGGGAGCTGTTTTTT,CASSSVALVDTGELFF
once,TRBJ2-2,TRBD2,TRBV5-1,16,TGCGCCAGCAGCTTGGTAACTAGCGGGAACACCGGGGAGCTGTTTTTT,CASSLVTSGNTGELFF
-,TRBJ1-5,TRBD1,TRBV2,15,TGTGCCAGCAGAGCCGGGACAGGGGGCAATCAGCCCCAGCATTTT,CASRAGTGGNQPQHF
-,TRBJ2-7,-,TRBV30,12,TGTGCCTGGAGTCGGGGGGCGCGCGAGCAGTACTTC,CAWSRGAREQYF
-,TRBJ1-3,-,TRBV7-2,15,TGTGCCAGCAGCTTAGTTCCGGGGTTTGGAAACACCATATATTTT,CASSLVPGFGNTIYF
-,TRBJ2-1,-,TRBV11-2,15,TGTGCCAGCAGCTTAGGGGATCGGTTCCGACAGGAGCAGTTCTTC,CASSLGDRFRQEQFF
-,TRBJ2-7,TRBD2,TRBV14,14,TGTGCCAGCAGCCCTAGCGGGGGGTCCTACGAGCAGTACTTC,CASSPSGGSYEQYF
few,TRBJ1-5,-,TRBV19,13,TGTGCCAGTAGTTACAATAGCAATCAGCCCCAGCATTTT,CASSYNSNQPQHF
-,TRBJ2-5,-,TRBV24-1,13,TGTGCCACCAGTGATTGGGCCCCCGAGACCCAGTACTTC,CATSDWAPETQYF
-,TRBJ1-1,-,TRBV27,13,TGTGCCAGCAGTATTAGGGGTGACACTGAAGCTTTCTTT,CASSIRGDTEAFF
-,TRBJ2-7,TRBD1,TRBV3-1/TRBV3-2,16,TGTGCCAGCAGTCAATACGGGACAGGGGAATCCTACGAGCAGTACTTC,CASSQYGTGESYEQYF
-,TRBJ2-3,TRBD2,TRBV12-5,17,TGTGCTAGTGGTTTGGTAGTACTAGCGGGGAACCCAGATACGCAGTATTTT,CASGLVVLAGNPDTQYF
-,TRBJ2-7,TRBD2,TRBV5-8,15,TGTGCCAGCAGCTTTCAGCGGGGGGGAACCTACGAGCAGTACTTC,CASSFQRGGTYEQYF
-,TRBJ2-3,TRBD2,TRBV20-1,15,TGCAGTGCTAGTTTTAGCGGGTTTAACACAGATACGCAGTATTTT,CSASFSGFNTDTQYF
-,TRBJ1-2,TRBD1,TRBV19,15,TGTGCCAGTAGTCTCGGACAGGGAGCTAACTATGGCTACACCTTC,CASSLGQGANYGYTF
-,TRBJ2-1,-,TRBV7-9,16,TGTGCCAGCAGATCGTGGGGGGGCCCCTCCTACAATGAGCAGTTCTTC,CASRSWGGPSYNEQFF
-,TRBJ2-5,-,TRBV7-2,15,TGTGCCAGCAGCTTGACCAGGGATCCACAAGAGACCCAGTACTTC,CASSLTRDPQETQYF
-,TRBJ1-2,-,TRBV5-6,16,TGTGCCAGCAGCTTGGCCGGTGGCGCTGGGCCCTATGGCTACACCTTC,CASSLAGGAGPYGYTF
once,TRBJ2-1,-,TRBV7-9,13,TGTGCCAGCAGCCCCAGTGGGGGGTTTGAGCAGTTCTTC,CASSPSGGFEQFF
-,TRBJ1-3,TRBD1,TRBV27,13,TGTGCCACCCGACCGGGACAGGCATACACCATATATTTT,CATRPGQAYTIYF
once,TRBJ1-1,TRBD1,TRBV11-1,13,TGTGCCAGCGGGTGGACAGGGGGCACTGAAGCTTTCTTT,CASGWTGGTEAFF
-,TRBJ1-1,TRBD1,TRBV11-3,14,TGTGCCAGCAGTTTGGGACAGGGGGCTACTGAAGCTTTCTTT,CASSLGQGATEAFF
-,TRBJ2-3,-,TRBV3-1/TRBV3-2,13,TGTGCCAGCAGCCAAGAAGGGGCAGATACGCAGTATTTT,CASSQEGADTQYF
-,TRBJ2-1,TRBD2,TRBV10-3,19,TGTGCCATCAGTGATAGTCAGAGGTTTGGACTAGCCTACTACAATGAGCAGTTCTTC,CAISDSQRFGLAYYNEQFF
-,TRBJ2-5,TRBD2,TRBV5-6,15,TGTGCCAGCAGCTTGGGACTAGCGGGGGGAGAGACCCAGTACTTC,CASSLGLAGGETQYF
once,TRBJ1-1,-,TRBV28,15,TGTGCCAGCAGTTTTTCGGGGGGTTGGAACACTGAAGCTTTCTTT,CASSFSGGWNTEAFF
-,TRBJ2-5,-,TRBV5-1,15,TGCGCCAGCAGTTTGGGCGGGACGGAACAAGAGACCCAGTACTTC,CASSLGGTEQETQYF
-,TRBJ1-5,-,TRBV7-8,17,TGTGCCAGCAGCTTAGGGCGGGTACAGATGCCCAATCAGCCCCAGCATTTT,CASSLGRVQMPNQPQHF
-,TRBJ2-2,TRBD1,TRBV6-6,16,TGTGCCAGCACCTACAGGGACAGGGGGTTTACCGGGGAGCTGTTTTTT,CASTYRDRGFTGELFF
-,TRBJ1-1,-,TRBV3-1/TRBV3-2,14,TGTGCCAGCAGCCACGCCGACAGAAAGGTTGAAGCTTTCTTT,CASSHADRKVEAFF
-,TRBJ1-5,-,TRBV2,14,TGTGCCAGCAGTCCCCGGCCAGGGTCTCAGCCCCAGCATTTT,CASSPRPGSQPQHF
few,TRBJ2-7,-,TRBV5-1,15,TGCGCCAGCAGCATACAGGATCCTCACCTTTACGAGCAGTACTTC,CASSIQDPHLYEQYF
-,TRBJ1-3,-,TRBV4-1,15,TGCGCCAGCAGCCGTATAGTTTCCTCTGGAAACACCATATATTTT,CASSRIVSSGNTIYF
once,TRBJ1-3,-,TRBV6-5,15,TGTGCCAGCAGGGAGGACGGTATCTCTGGAAACACCATATATTTT,CASREDGISGNTIYF
-,TRBJ2-6,-,TRBV6-5,15,TGTGCCAGCAGTATTAAGCCTTCTGGGGCCAACGTCCTGACTTTC,CASSIKPSGANVLTF
-,TRBJ2-7,-,TRBV5-1,11,TGCGCCAGCAGCTACAGTCACGAGCAGTACTTC,CASSYSHEQYF
-,TRBJ2-4,TRBD1,TRBV5-1,14,TGCGCCAGCAGCGGGGGGACAGGGGAAAACATTCAGTACTTC,CASSGGTGENIQYF
-,TRBJ2-1,TRBD1,TRBV3-1/TRBV3-2,19,TGTGCCAGCAGCCAAAGATGGGCCCGACAGGGGGCAAATACAGTAGGGCAGTTCTTC,CASSQRWARQGANTVGQFF
-,TRBJ1-5,-,TRBV4-1,12,TGCGCCAGCAGCCATGGCAGTCAGCCCCAGCATTTT,CASSHGSQPQHF
-,TRBJ2-1,TRBD1,TRBV24-1,17,TGTGCCACCAGTGACCACCAAGGACAGGGTGTCTACAATGAGCAGTTCTTC,CATSDHQGQGVYNEQFF
-,TRBJ2-5,-,TRBV12-3/TRBV12-4,12,TGTGCCAGCAGTTTCGTGTCGGAGACCCAGTACTTC,CASSFVSETQYF
few,TRBJ1-2,-,TRBV4-2,14,TGTGCCAGCAGCCAAGTGGGGGGAAACTATGGCTACACCTTC,CASSQVGGNYGYTF